This T cell receptor (beta chain) was obtained from a study of blood T cells in healthy people across ages. Study-wide points: Researchers deemed the diversity estimates from one million T cells underestimates.

It was with a sample-barcoded 5' primer and a J-beta primer mix that a second PCR of roughly 7 to 12 cycles was run. TCRdb re-derived calls from the 5' RACE reads in MiXCR, one entry per CDR3 protein. This sample carries 550,000 to 800,000 distinct CDR3 sequences, roughly 21% of them seen once, and the ten largest clones take roughly 3.7%. This CDR3 is 15 amino acids long. This clonotype came up a few times. Its antigen remains unknown. Sequences were obtained from blood. The V gene is TRBV12-3 or TRBV12-4, the J gene TRBJ2-5; TRBD2 aligns across 14 bases. The J call is in doubt because the DNA end fits TRBJ2-7 better. The origin of this receptor is a man in his 70s in good health. The CDR3 loop is CASSPGTSGSNEQYF. CDR3 coding DNA: TGTGCCAGCAGTCCAGGGACTAGCGGGAGTAACGAGCAGTACTTC.